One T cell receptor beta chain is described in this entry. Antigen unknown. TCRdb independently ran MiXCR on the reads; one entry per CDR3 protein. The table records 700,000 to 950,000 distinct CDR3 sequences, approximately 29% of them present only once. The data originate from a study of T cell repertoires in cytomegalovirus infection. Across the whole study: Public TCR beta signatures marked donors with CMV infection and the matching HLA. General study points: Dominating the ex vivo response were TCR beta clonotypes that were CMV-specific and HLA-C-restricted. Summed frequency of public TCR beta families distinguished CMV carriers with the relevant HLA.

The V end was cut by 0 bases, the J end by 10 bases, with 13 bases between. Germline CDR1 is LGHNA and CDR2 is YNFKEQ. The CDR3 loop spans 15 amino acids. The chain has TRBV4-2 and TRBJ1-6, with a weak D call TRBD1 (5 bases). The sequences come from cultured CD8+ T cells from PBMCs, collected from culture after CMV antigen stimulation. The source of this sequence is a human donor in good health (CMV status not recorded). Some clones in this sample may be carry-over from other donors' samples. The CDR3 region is CASSQENVWGSPLHF. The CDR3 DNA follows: TGTGCCAGCAGCCAAGAAAACGTTTGGGGGTCACCCCTCCACTTT.